These 26 T cell receptor beta chains share one sample of origin, sequenced in a study of glioma-infiltrating T cells. Amplification of TCR alpha and beta CDR3 regions from RNA used iRepertoire nested multiplex PCR. TCRdb itself ran the multiplex PCR reads through MiXCR, one entry per CDR3 protein. The sample contains more than 350,000 distinct CDR3 sequences, about 40% of which appear only once. Sequencing input: glioma tissue, nonneoplastic brain tissue, or PBMCs (not recorded which). The origin of the receptors is a human donor with low-grade glioma or glioblastoma, undergoing nonglioma brain surgery, or in good health (not recorded which).

Details on this clonotype: This may be a read error: a much more frequent sequence differs by one nucleotide. This chain links TRBV6-5 with TRBJ2-7, with no clear D. CDR3 length: 12 amino acids. Looked up from germline, CDR1 is MNHEY and CDR2 is SVGAGI. Trimming cost V 6 bases and J 7 bases, with 13 bases left between them. The CDR3 spells CASRKLHNEQYF. CDR3 bases: TGTGCCAGCAGGAAGTTACACAATGAGCAGTACTTC.

The chain employs TRBV12-3 or TRBV12-4 and TRBJ2-1; TRBD2 matches 10 bases. V lost 6 bases to trimming and J lost 4 bases; unmatched junction nucleotides: 3. CDR3 size: 14 residues. This CDR3 reads CASSGTSAYNEQFF. The CDR3 region has the DNA TGTGCCAGCAGCGGGACTAGCGCTTACAATGAGCAGTTCTTC.

This clonotype occurred many times. The chain is built from TRBV4-2 and TRBJ2-7; D is perhaps TRBD1 or TRBD2 (6 bases each). CDR1 and CDR2 from the germline V gene are LGHNA and YNFKEQ. Trimming took off 1 base at V and 5 bases at J, with 18 bases between the two ends. This CDR3 contains 16 residues. The CDR3, as DNA: TGTGCCAGCAGCCAAGCCTACGGGGGCGGGGAGGACGAGCAGTACTTC. Its translation is CASSQAYGGGEDEQYF.

This clonotype showed up just a few times. The V call is TRBV7-2, the J call TRBJ2-7; 8 bases fit TRBD2. Germline loops: CDR1 SGHTA, CDR2 FQGNSA. Trimming cost V 3 bases and J 2 bases; bases outside gene matches: 6. There are 15 residues in the CDR3. CDR3 protein: CASSLTAGVAYEQYF. The CDR3, as DNA: TGTGCCAGCAGCTTGACAGCGGGAGTCGCCTACGAGCAGTACTTC.

A note on this clonotype: This may arise from a read error, as a much more abundant clone is one base away. This chain joins TRBV25-1 and TRBJ2-3; 7 bases map to TRBD2. The CDR3 extends over 16 amino acids. The ends lost 6 bases at V and 5 bases at J; junction bases unmatched: 14. The germline V gene encodes CDR1 MGHDK and CDR2 SYGVNS. The CDR3 loop is CASSQAASGKGDTQYF. For the CDR3, the DNA is TGTGCCAGCAGCCAGGCCGCCAGCGGGAAGGGAGATACGCAGTATTTT.

This clonotype was seen ten or more times. The rearrangement joins TRBV20-1 to TRBJ2-3; D is unclear. The V end lost 7 bases, the J end lost 1 base, and 15 bases lay between the germline ends. This CDR3 is 14 amino acids long. The germline CDR1 and CDR2 sequences are DFQATT and SNEGSKA (reference sequence). CDR3 bases: TGCAGTGTCTCAAGAGTTGTCGGCACAGATACGCAGTATTTT. This encodes CSVSRVVGTDTQYF.

The chain recombines TRBV7-9 with TRBJ2-7; D tentatively reads TRBD1 or TRBD2 (6 bases each). With 7 bases removed from V and 5 bases from J, the gap between germline ends came to 15 bases. CDR1 and CDR2 (germline): SEHNR, FQNEAQ (reference sequence). The CDR3 sequence is 13 residues long. CDR3 amino acids: CASTLGGGNEQYF. The CDR3 DNA is TGTGCCAGCACCCTAGGAGGGGGGAACGAGCAGTACTTC.

Turning to this clonotype: At one of its ends the junction is not consistent with the germline gene, which may arise from a read error. This chain joins TRBV20-1 and TRBJ2-3, with TRBD2 matching 10 bases. Germline V CDR1 and CDR2: DFQATT, SNEGSKA (reference sequence). The CDR3 is 15 amino acids. The CDR3 is CSALLRAGGFDTQCF. Here the CDR3 DNA reads TGCAGTGCTCTTCTACGAGCGGGAGGGTTCGATACGCAGTGTTTT.

A note on this clonotype: Given a much more abundant clone one base away, this may be a read error. This chain uses TRBV20-1 with TRBJ2-7, with D possibly matching TRBD1 (6 bases). V dropped 3 bases and J dropped 0 bases, with 15 bases sitting between them. The CDR3 consists of 15 residues. Per germline, CDR1 DFQATT and CDR2 SNEGSKA (reference sequence). The CDR3 DNA reads as TGCAGTGCTAGTAATAGCGACAGGAACTCCTACGAGCAGTACTTC. Residues: CSASNSDRNSYEQYF.

This clonotype has a count of ten or more. V is TRBV6-2 or TRBV6-3 and J is TRBJ1-1, with D hard to call. From germline, CDR1 is MNHEY and CDR2 SVGEGT. V lost 3 bases and J lost 3, with 5 bases in between. There are 12 residues in the CDR3. The CDR3 is CASSYTDTEAFF. In nucleotides, the CDR3 is TGTGCCAGCAGTTATACGGACACTGAAGCTTTCTTT.

This clonotype turned up a few times. CDR3 nucleotides: TGTGCCACCAGCAGAGTAGGGCAGGGGGAGAACACCGGGGAGCTGTTTTTT. Protein sequence: CATSRVGQGENTGELFF. This chain uses TRBV15 with TRBJ2-2; 7 bases map to TRBD1. Per the germline V gene, CDR1 is LNHNV and CDR2 is YYDKDF (reference sequence). The CDR3 length is 17 residues. The trim removed 1 base at V and 1 base at J, leaving 6 bases unmatched.

CDR3 sequence (DNA): TGTGCCAGCAGTTTATTGGGGGTGGATAATTCACCCCTCCACTTT. It specifies CASSLLGVDNSPLHF. The chain joins TRBV27 to TRBJ1-6; possibly TRBD1 for D (5 bases). V was shortened by 1 base and J by 5 bases, with 9 bases between the two germline ends. CDR1 is MNHEY and CDR2 is SMNVEV in the germline V gene (reference sequence). CDR3 length: 15 residues.

Worth noting for this clonotype: Being one base from a much bigger clone, this may be a read error. The chain is built from TRBV27 and TRBJ2-3, with D perhaps TRBD1 or TRBD2 (5 bases each). The CDR3 length is 17 residues. The germline V gene has CDR1 MNHEY and CDR2 SMNVEV (reference sequence). Trimming cost V 7 bases and J 1 base, with 21 bases left between them. The CDR3 sequence: CASKEVRGVRGTDTQYF. CDR3 coding DNA: TGTGCCAGCAAGGAAGTAAGAGGGGTCAGGGGCACAGATACGCAGTATTTT.

Turning to this clonotype: A much larger clone differs by one base, so this may be a read error. The rearrangement uses TRBV6-2 or TRBV6-3 and TRBJ2-1, with TRBD1 identical over 8 bases. The CDR3 is 15 residues long. Germline CDR1 MNHEY, CDR2 SVGEGT. The CDR3 is CAGSAYQGAYNEQFF. CDR3 DNA: TGTGCCGGCAGTGCATATCAGGGGGCGTACAATGAGCAGTTCTTC.

Concerning this clonotype: It may be a read error: a sequence one base away is much more abundant. The gene calls are TRBV6-2 or TRBV6-3 and TRBJ2-7; TRBD1 agrees at 7 bases. V was pared by 6 bases and J by 5 bases, with 10 bases of the junction left unmatched. Germline V gene sequence: CDR1 MNHEY, CDR2 SVGEGT. The CDR3 runs 14 residues. The CDR3 spells CASSPTGTVHEQYF. CDR3 coding DNA: TGTGCCAGCAGCCCGACAGGGACGGTCCACGAGCAGTACTTC.

The rearrangement uses TRBV20-1 and TRBJ2-5; TRBD2 agrees at 8 bases. The germline V gene encodes CDR1 DFQATT and CDR2 SNEGSKA (reference sequence). The CDR3 sequence is 16 residues long. V lost 0 bases, J lost 2 bases, and 8 bases stayed unmatched. As DNA, the CDR3 is TGCAGTGCTAGAGATCAGAGGGCTAGCGGGCAAGAGACCCAGTACTTC. Its protein is CSARDQRASGQETQYF.

This clonotype was found once. One base away lies a much larger clone, so this may be a sequencing read error. The chain is built from TRBV6-2 or TRBV6-3 and TRBJ2-1, with TRBD2 matching 13 bases. After removal of 8 bases from V and 5 bases from J, the junction contained 9 bases not matched to a gene. Germline-derived CDR1 and CDR2 are MNHEY and SVGEGT. CDR3 length equals 16 residues. The CDR3 loop reads CASGPGLAGAHNEQFF. CDR3 nucleotides: TGTGCCAGCGGACCCGGACTAGCGGGAGCCCACAATGAGCAGTTCTTC.

Comments on this clonotype: At one of its ends the junction is not consistent with the germline gene, which may arise from a read error. The chain joins TRBV19 to TRBJ1-2, with a possible D match to TRBD1 (6 bases). CDR3 length equals 14 residues. From germline, CDR1 is LNHDA and CDR2 SQIVND (reference sequence). The CDR3 spells CASRNLGQNYGYTF. CDR3 sequence (DNA): TGTGCCAGTAGGAACTTAGGACAGAACTATGGGTACACCTTC.

This clonotype was seen a handful of times. V gene TRBV25-1 combines with J gene TRBJ2-7; D possibly uses TRBD1 or TRBD2 (6 bases each). The CDR3 covers 14 residues. In germline, CDR1 is MGHDK, CDR2 SYGVNS. V was pared by 3 bases and J by 5 bases, with 14 bases between. Here the CDR3 reads CASSDPSGEDEQYF. Written as DNA, the CDR3 is TGTGCCAGCAGTGATCCTTCAGGGGAGGACGAGCAGTACTTC.

In its sample, this clonotype was seen a few times. This CDR3 reads CASRVEQGWNTEAFF. DNA for the CDR3: TGCGCCAGCAGAGTTGAACAGGGCTGGAACACTGAAGCTTTCTTT. The V call is TRBV4-1, the J call TRBJ1-1, with a possible D match to TRBD1 (6 bases). Germline lookup yields CDR1 MGHRA and CDR2 YSYEKL. V was cut by 6 bases and J by 1 base, with 15 bases left in between. This CDR3 contains 15 residues.

The chain recombines TRBV18 with TRBJ2-3, with D possibly TRBD1 on 5 matching bases. CDR1 KGHSH and CDR2 LQKENI come from the germline V gene. The length of the CDR3 is 12 residues. Deletions cut 2 bases from V and 7 bases from J, with 7 bases between. CDR3 sequence (DNA): TGTGCCAGCTCACCATCAGGGTATACGCAGTATTTT. This codes for CASSPSGYTQYF.

In its sample, this clonotype was seen a few times. The rearrangement joins TRBV4-3 to TRBJ2-3; 13 bases map to TRBD2. Losses at the gene ends were 0 bases for V and 8 bases for J; bases not matched to a gene: 8. CDR1 is LGHNA, CDR2 YSLEER, per germline. The CDR3 runs to 17 residues. The CDR3 loop reads CASSQDLTSGRSVTQYF. The CDR3 DNA sequence: TGCGCCAGCAGCCAAGATCTGACTAGCGGGAGGAGTGTTACGCAGTATTTT.

This rearrangement joins TRBV19 to TRBJ1-2, with D hard to call. Germline assignment: CDR1 LNHDA and CDR2 SQIVND (reference sequence). CDR3 length: 14 residues. Trimming took 3 bases from V and 7 from J, leaving 15 bases between them. The CDR3 DNA follows: TGTGCCAGTAGTATCCTTCCGTCGGGGTTTGGCTACACCTTC. Its protein product is CASSILPSGFGYTF.

Note on this clonotype: This may be a read error: a much more frequent sequence differs by one nucleotide. The chain joins TRBV28 to TRBJ2-3; 10 bases are a match to TRBD2. The junction had 16 bases not matched to a gene; V was cut back by 2 bases and J by 5 bases. The V gene's germline CDR1 is MDHEN and CDR2 SYDVKM. This CDR3 region has 19 residues. The CDR3 bases are TGTGCCAGCAGTTTAGGGGGTATGAGACTAGCGGGTATCCAAGATACGCAGTATTTT. It yields the protein CASSLGGMRLAGIQDTQYF.

Here the CDR3 DNA reads TGTGCCAGCAGCCAAGTGGGTCAAGGAGGGAACAATGAGCAGTTCTTC. This gives the protein CASSQVGQGGNNEQFF. The V gene is TRBV4-2, the J gene TRBJ2-1; the D gene is possibly TRBD2 (6 bases). CDR3 length equals 16 residues. Germline V gene lookup returns CDR1 LGHNA and CDR2 YNFKEQ. V shed 1 base and J shed 5 bases, with 15 bases lying between them.

As regards this clonotype: Being one base from a much bigger clone, this may be a read error. V gene TRBV15 combines with J gene TRBJ2-7; 10 bases are shared with TRBD2. Losses at the gene ends were 5 bases for V and 3 bases for J; bases not matched to a gene: 7. This CDR3 has 15 residues. Per germline, CDR1 LNHNV and CDR2 YYDKDF (reference sequence). The CDR3 here is CATSGPSGRIYEQYF. The CDR3 DNA reads as TGTGCCACCAGCGGCCCTAGCGGGAGAATCTACGAGCAGTACTTC.